The 31 T cell receptor beta chains below all came from one sample that was sequenced in a study of T cell repertoires in cytomegalovirus infection. These TCRs are of unknown antigen specificity. TCRdb ran MiXCR on the reads and lists one entry per CDR3 protein. Counted here are roughly 700,000 distinct CDR3 sequences, roughly 33% occurring once; the ten biggest clones make up about 18%. The source was cultured PBMCs, collected from culture after CMV antigen stimulation. The receptors stem from a human donor in good health (CMV status not recorded). Some clones in this sample may be carry-over from other donors' samples.

The chain joins TRBV6-1 to TRBJ2-3; TRBD1 or TRBD2 may be the D gene (5 bases each). V lost 2 bases and J 10 bases, leaving 10 bases between the germline ends. Looked up from germline, CDR1 is MNHNS and CDR2 is SASEGT. The CDR3 runs to 12 residues. The CDR3 loop is CASSELGVSQYF. As DNA, the CDR3 is TGTGCCAGCAGTGAACTGGGGGTCTCGCAGTATTTT.

This clonotype was recorded a few times. The V gene is TRBV7-8, the J gene TRBJ2-7; D may match TRBD1 or TRBD2 (5 bases each). This CDR3 region has 16 residues. CDR1 is SGHVS and CDR2 is FQNEAQ in the germline V gene. Trimming took 5 bases from V and 0 from J, leaving 17 bases between them. This chain's CDR3 is CASSGPRDQSSYEQYF. CDR3 nucleotide sequence: TGTGCCAGCAGCGGACCCCGGGACCAAAGCTCCTACGAGCAGTACTTC.

The chain has TRBV5-6 and TRBJ2-1; D gene uncertain. This CDR3 contains 14 residues. V was clipped by 2 bases and J by 1 base, with 7 bases between them. Germline assignment: CDR1 SGHDT and CDR2 YYEEEE. The DNA of the CDR3 is TGTGCCAGCAGCTTTTTCGAATCCTACAATGAGCAGTTCTTC. This codes for CASSFFESYNEQFF.

Of note for this clonotype: A much larger clone differs by one base, so this may be a read error. The chain couples TRBV27 to TRBJ2-1; 7 bases fit TRBD1. The CDR3 runs 12 residues. Germline CDR1 reads MNHEY; CDR2 reads SMNVEV (reference sequence). With 6 bases clipped from V and 9 bases from J, the junction kept 5 bases outside the gene matches. The CDR3 coding sequence is TGTGCCAGCAGCGTCTACAGGGGTGAGCAGTTCTTC. This gives the protein CASSVYRGEQFF.

This clonotype was found a few times. The V call is TRBV29-1, the J call TRBJ2-1, with D perhaps assigned TRBD1 or TRBD2 (5 bases each). The CDR3 is 11 amino acids. The germline gives CDR1 SQVTM, CDR2 ANQGSEA. The CDR3 region is CGGESYNEQFF. The CDR3 DNA sequence: TGCGGGGGAGAGAGCTACAATGAGCAGTTCTTC.

The genes are TRBV20-1 and TRBJ2-1, with D maybe TRBD2 (6 bases). Between the trimmed V and J ends, which lost 0 bases and 8 bases, there was a span of 17 bases. Germline V CDR1 and CDR2: DFQATT, SNEGSKA (reference sequence). The CDR3 runs 15 residues. CDR3 amino acids: CSARDVYRGMDEQFF. The CDR3 coding sequence is TGCAGTGCTAGAGATGTCTATCGGGGGATGGATGAGCAGTTCTTC.

This clonotype is a singleton in its sample. The gene calls are TRBV28 and TRBJ2-2, with unresolved D. V dropped 1 base and J dropped 2 bases, with 8 bases sitting between them. The CDR3 length is 15 residues. The germline gives CDR1 MDHEN, CDR2 SYDVKM. The CDR3 sequence is CASSLFVQNTGELFF. DNA for the CDR3: TGTGCCAGCAGTTTATTTGTACAAAACACCGGGGAGCTGTTTTTT.

The sample holds a few counts of this clonotype. V gene TRBV11-2 combines with J gene TRBJ2-7, with TRBD1 matching 9 bases. J gave up 3 bases and V 5 bases, and 5 bases lay outside the gene matches. The CDR3 extends over 14 amino acids. The germline V gene has CDR1 SGHAT and CDR2 FQNNGV. The CDR3 loop reads CASSKRQGDYEQYF. The CDR3 DNA is TGTGCCAGCAGCAAACGACAGGGGGACTACGAGCAGTACTTC.

This chain uses TRBV6-5 with TRBJ2-5, with 10 bases lining up with TRBD2. In germline, CDR1 is MNHEY, CDR2 SVGAGI. Unmatched junction bases numbered 5, after V lost 5 bases and J lost 5 bases. The CDR3 extends over 14 amino acids. The CDR3 coding sequence is TGTGCCAGCAGTAGACTAGCGGGTGATGAGACCCAGTACTTC. Translation gives CASSRLAGDETQYF.

The J gene is TRBJ2-5, the V gene TRBV4-3, with 10 positions matching TRBD2. Germline CDR1 is LGHNA and CDR2 is YSLEER. Trimming took 1 base from V and 5 from J; bases not matched to a gene: 10. The CDR3 length is 17 residues. The CDR3 sequence is CASSQVASGRAGETQYF. As DNA, the CDR3 is TGCGCCAGCAGCCAAGTAGCAAGCGGGAGGGCCGGGGAGACCCAGTACTTC.

The CDR3, as DNA: TGTGCCAGCACCAGATGGGCGGACTCCTACAATGAGCAGTTCTTC. This codes for CASTRWADSYNEQFF. This chain connects TRBV2 to TRBJ2-1; D remains unclear. The CDR3 is 15 residues long. From germline, CDR1 is SNHLY and CDR2 FYNNEI. Trimming left V 7 bases short and J 0 bases short, with 13 bases between. Combining the CDR3 with reference TRBV2 and TRBJ2-1 gives the whole variable domain EPEVTQTPSHQVTQMGQEVILRCVPISNHLYFYWYRQILGQKVEFLVSFYNNEISEKSEIFDDQFSVERPDGSNFTLKIRSTKLEDSAMYFCASTRWADSYNEQFFGPGTRLTVL.

This chain uses TRBV5-4 with TRBJ2-4; 9 bases agree with TRBD2. Trimming cost V 0 bases and J 3 bases; bases outside gene matches: 4. Germline CDR1 SGHNT, CDR2 YYREEE (reference sequence). The length of the CDR3 is 16 residues. This CDR3 reads CASSLGGTSNKNIQYF. CDR3 DNA: TGTGCCAGCAGCTTGGGAGGGACTAGCAACAAAAACATTCAGTACTTC.

The gene calls are TRBV6-5 and TRBJ1-2; D is unclear. V shed 2 bases and J shed 4 bases, with 11 bases lying between them. This CDR3 is built from 14 residues. The germline V gene encodes CDR1 MNHEY and CDR2 SVGAGI. CDR3 in DNA: TGTGCCAGCAGTTACAGCATACTGACCTATGGCTACACCTTC. Translating it yields CASSYSILTYGYTF.

This clonotype has just a few counts. The rearrangement joins TRBV6-2 or TRBV6-3 to TRBJ1-3, with no clear D. CDR1 and CDR2 (germline): MNHEY, SVGEGT. V gave up 8 bases and J gave up 0 bases, with 8 bases separating them. The CDR3 covers 13 residues. CDR3 amino acids: CASVRGSGNTIYF. CDR3 coding DNA: TGTGCCAGCGTCCGAGGCTCTGGAAACACCATATATTTT.

The chain couples TRBV23-1 to TRBJ2-1, with 8 bases lining up with TRBD1. TRBV23-1 falls under the ORF class, with uncertain function. The CDR3 spans 15 residues. With 6 bases clipped from V and 5 bases from J, the junction kept 9 bases outside the gene matches. The CDR3 here is CASRKTGQGNNEQFF. CDR3 bases: TGCGCCAGCAGGAAGACAGGACAGGGAAACAATGAGCAGTTCTTC.

V gene TRBV6-2 or TRBV6-3 combines with J gene TRBJ2-1; 8 bases agree with TRBD2. The V and J ends lost 6 bases and 2 bases, in that order; junction bases with no gene match: 6. This CDR3 region has 15 residues. Per the germline V gene, CDR1 is MNHEY and CDR2 is SVGEGT. DNA of the CDR3: TGTGCCAGCAGGAGCGGGAGTACACCCTACAATGAGCAGTTCTTC. Translating it yields CASRSGSTPYNEQFF.

This clonotype was counted between two and nine times. The chain is built from TRBV4-1 and TRBJ2-1, with D perhaps assigned TRBD1 or TRBD2 (5 bases each). The CDR3 covers 15 residues. V dropped 8 bases and J dropped 12 bases, with 26 bases sitting between them. CDR1 MGHRA and CDR2 YSYEKL come from the germline V gene. The CDR3 here is CASGDGDYDSTRQFF. CDR3 in DNA: TGCGCCAGCGGAGATGGAGACTACGACAGCACCCGGCAGTTCTTC.

CDR3 sequence (DNA): TGTGCCAGCAGCCCGGGACTTACGAGCTCCTACAATGAGCAGTTCTTC. Translation gives CASSPGLTSSYNEQFF. The rearrangement links TRBV12-3 or TRBV12-4 to TRBJ2-1, with D possibly TRBD2 on 6 matching bases. CDR3 length: 16 residues. V was cut by 6 bases and J by 0 bases, with 15 bases left in between.

This clonotype was observed a few times. This chain connects TRBV29-1 to TRBJ2-3, with 10 positions matching TRBD1. The CDR3 has 13 residues. V trimming: 7 bases; J trimming: 4 bases; junction bases outside the gene matches: 5. Germline assignment: CDR1 SQVTM and CDR2 ANQGSEA. CDR3 in DNA: TGCAGCGCCGTGGACAGGGGGGCAGATACGCAGTATTTT. Encoded protein: CSAVDRGADTQYF.

Only a few counts were recorded for this clonotype. The chain couples TRBV5-6 to TRBJ2-1; 11 bases align to TRBD1. Germline V CDR1 and CDR2: SGHDT, YYEEEE. V lost 2 bases and J lost 13; bases outside the gene matches: 8. The CDR3 runs to 14 residues. Here the CDR3 DNA reads TGTGCCAGCAGCTTATATCCGGGACAGGGGGAACAGTTCTTC. This sequence encodes CASSLYPGQGEQFF.

This clonotype was counted only a few times. The chain recombines TRBV28 with TRBJ2-7; D remains unclear. This CDR3 contains 12 residues. Between the trimmed V and J ends, which lost 3 bases and 4 bases, there was a span of 7 bases. Per the germline V gene, CDR1 is MDHEN and CDR2 is SYDVKM. For the CDR3, the DNA is TGTGCCAGCAGTTTCTACTTTTACGAGCAGTACTTC. The encoded protein is CASSFYFYEQYF.

This clonotype came up a few times. V and J are TRBV6-1 and TRBJ1-6; D not resolved. The CDR3 has 15 amino acids. CDR1 is MNHNS and CDR2 is SASEGT in the germline V gene. V was clipped by 5 bases and J by 4 bases, with 12 bases between them. CDR3 amino acids: CASSQNREYNSPLHF. DNA for the CDR3: TGTGCCAGCAGTCAAAATCGGGAGTATAATTCACCCCTCCACTTT.

The V gene is TRBV18, the J gene TRBJ1-1, with 8 bases fitting TRBD1. Trimming took 4 bases from V and 0 from J; bases not matched to a gene: 4. This CDR3 contains 15 residues. The germline V gene has CDR1 KGHSH and CDR2 LQKENI. In DNA form, the CDR3 reads TGTGCCAGCTCACAGCAGGGGGCGATGAACACTGAAGCTTTCTTT. Protein product: CASSQQGAMNTEAFF.

This chain links TRBV4-1 with TRBJ1-1, with 11 bases identical to TRBD1. The CDR3 is 17 amino acids. Germline assignment: CDR1 MGHRA and CDR2 YSYEKL. Trimming removed 4 bases from V and 1 base from J; junction bases left unmatched: 8. The CDR3 is CASSRWTGGSGNTEAFF. The CDR3 coding sequence is TGCGCCAGCAGCCGGTGGACAGGGGGCTCGGGGAACACTGAAGCTTTCTTT.

This chain joins TRBV27 and TRBJ2-5; D uncertain. V gave up 7 bases and J gave up 3 bases, with 3 bases separating them. The CDR3 loop spans 10 amino acids. Germline CDR1 MNHEY, CDR2 SMNVEV (reference sequence). Here the CDR3 reads CASTKETQYF. CDR3 coding DNA: TGTGCCAGCACGAAAGAGACCCAGTACTTC.

This clonotype has more than one count but fewer than ten. This chain connects TRBV24-1 to TRBJ1-5; 7 nucleotides align to TRBD1. V gave up 3 bases and J gave up 1 base; unmatched junction bases: 8. CDR1 KGHDR and CDR2 SFDVKD come from the germline V gene. The CDR3 extends over 17 amino acids. CDR3 in DNA: TGTGCCACCAGTGATACCCGACAGGGAGGGAGCAATCAGCCCCAGCATTTT. It specifies CATSDTRQGGSNQPQHF.

The CDR3: CASSWSGTSAVEQYF. The CDR3 DNA sequence: TGCGCCAGCAGCTGGTCCGGGACTAGCGCCGTCGAGCAGTACTTC. This chain connects TRBV5-1 to TRBJ2-7, with 10 bases that match TRBD2. CDR1 and CDR2 from the germline V gene are SGHRS and YFSETQ. The CDR3 spans 15 residues. The V segment lost 3 bases and the J segment 6 bases; nucleotides outside the gene matches: 9.

The chain carries TRBV30 and TRBJ2-1; TRBD1 agrees at 11 bases. This CDR3 has 15 amino acids. Germline V lookup: CDR1 GTSNPN, CDR2 SVGIG (reference sequence). V trimming: 0 bases; J trimming: 8 bases; junction bases outside the gene matches: 6. The CDR3 loop reads CAWSVLRTGGDEQFF. As DNA, the CDR3 is TGTGCCTGGAGTGTACTTAGGACAGGGGGCGATGAGCAGTTCTTC.

The genes are TRBV12-3 or TRBV12-4 and TRBJ2-2; D is possibly TRBD2 (6 bases). The ends were cut back, 2 bases at V and 3 bases at J, with 13 bases in the middle. CDR3 length equals 16 residues. CDR3 amino acids: CASSLISGGYTGELFF. The CDR3 nucleotides are TGTGCCAGCAGTTTAATCAGTGGGGGGTACACCGGGGAGCTGTTTTTT.

The chain employs TRBV4-1 and TRBJ2-3, with 7 bases aligning to TRBD2. V was clipped by 4 bases and J by 0 bases; unmatched bases: 7. This CDR3 is built from 16 residues. Per germline, CDR1 MGHRA and CDR2 YSYEKL. The CDR3 DNA reads TGCGCCAGCAGCCCTTCCATTAGCGGGAGCACAGATACGCAGTATTTT. This codes for CASSPSISGSTDTQYF.

This clonotype was picked up a small number of times. CDR3 DNA: TGTGCCAGCAGTGAAGTCTGGTCTAATTCACCCCTCCACTTT. It specifies CASSEVWSNSPLHF. The chain uses TRBV6-1 and TRBJ1-6; D unresolved. V was trimmed by 1 base and J by 6 bases, leaving 7 bases between them. Germline V gene lookup returns CDR1 MNHNS and CDR2 SASEGT. This CDR3 is 14 amino acids long.